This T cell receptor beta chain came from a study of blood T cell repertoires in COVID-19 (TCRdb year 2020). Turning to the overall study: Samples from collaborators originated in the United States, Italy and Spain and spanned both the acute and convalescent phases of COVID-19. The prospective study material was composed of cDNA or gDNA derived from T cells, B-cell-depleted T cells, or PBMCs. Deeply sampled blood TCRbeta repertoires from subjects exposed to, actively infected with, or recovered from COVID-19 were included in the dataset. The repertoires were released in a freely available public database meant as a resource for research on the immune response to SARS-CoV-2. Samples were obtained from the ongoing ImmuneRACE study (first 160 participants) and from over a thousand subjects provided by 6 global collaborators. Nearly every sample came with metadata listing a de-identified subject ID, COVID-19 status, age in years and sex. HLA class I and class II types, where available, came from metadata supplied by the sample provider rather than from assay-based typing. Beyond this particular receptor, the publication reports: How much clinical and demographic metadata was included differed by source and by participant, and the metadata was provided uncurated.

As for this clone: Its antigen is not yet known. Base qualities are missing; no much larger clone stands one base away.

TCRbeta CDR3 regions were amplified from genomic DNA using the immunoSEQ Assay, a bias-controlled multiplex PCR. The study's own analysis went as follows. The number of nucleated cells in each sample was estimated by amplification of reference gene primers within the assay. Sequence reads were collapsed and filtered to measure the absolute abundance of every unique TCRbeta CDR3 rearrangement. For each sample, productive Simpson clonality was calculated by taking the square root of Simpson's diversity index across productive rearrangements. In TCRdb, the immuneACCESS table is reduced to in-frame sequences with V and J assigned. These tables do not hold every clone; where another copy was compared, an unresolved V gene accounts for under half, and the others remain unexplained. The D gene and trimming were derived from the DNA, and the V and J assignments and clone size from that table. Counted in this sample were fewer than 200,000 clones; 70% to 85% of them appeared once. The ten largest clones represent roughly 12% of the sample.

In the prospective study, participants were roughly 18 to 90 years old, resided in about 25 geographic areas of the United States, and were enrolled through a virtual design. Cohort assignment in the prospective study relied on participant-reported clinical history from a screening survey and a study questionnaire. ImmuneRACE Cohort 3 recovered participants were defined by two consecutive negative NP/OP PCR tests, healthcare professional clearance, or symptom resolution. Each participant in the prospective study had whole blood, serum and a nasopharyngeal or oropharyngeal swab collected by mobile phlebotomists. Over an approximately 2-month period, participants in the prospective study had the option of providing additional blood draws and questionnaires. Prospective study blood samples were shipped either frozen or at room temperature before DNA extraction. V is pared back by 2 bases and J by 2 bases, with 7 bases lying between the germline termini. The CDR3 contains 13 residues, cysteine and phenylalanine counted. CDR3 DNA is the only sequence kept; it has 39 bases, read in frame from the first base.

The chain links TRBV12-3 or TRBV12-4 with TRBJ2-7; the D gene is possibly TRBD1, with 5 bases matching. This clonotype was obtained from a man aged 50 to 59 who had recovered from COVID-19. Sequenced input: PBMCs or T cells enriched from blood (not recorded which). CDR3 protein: CASSLQGTYEQYF. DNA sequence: TGTGCCAGCAGTTTACAGGGAACCTACGAGCAGTACTTC.